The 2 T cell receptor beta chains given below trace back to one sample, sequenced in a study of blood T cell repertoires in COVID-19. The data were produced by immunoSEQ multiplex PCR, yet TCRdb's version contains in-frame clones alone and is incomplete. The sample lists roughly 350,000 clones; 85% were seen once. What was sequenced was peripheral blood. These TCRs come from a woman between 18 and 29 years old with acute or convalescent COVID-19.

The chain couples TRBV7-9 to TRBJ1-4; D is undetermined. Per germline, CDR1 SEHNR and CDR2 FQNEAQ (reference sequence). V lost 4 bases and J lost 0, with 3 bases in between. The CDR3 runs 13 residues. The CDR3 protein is CASSSATNEKLFF. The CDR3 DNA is TGTGCCAGCAGCTCTGCAACTAATGAAAAACTGTTTTTT.

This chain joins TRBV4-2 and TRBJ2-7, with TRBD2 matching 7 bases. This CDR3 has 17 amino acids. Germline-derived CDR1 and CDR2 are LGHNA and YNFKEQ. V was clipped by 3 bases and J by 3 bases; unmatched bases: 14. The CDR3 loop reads CASSQRVVGRGNYEQYF. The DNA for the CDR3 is TGTGCCAGCAGCCAGAGAGTGGTAGGGAGGGGCAACTACGAGCAGTACTTC.